This TCR beta chain derives from a study of metastatic and nonmetastatic thyroid tumors. Whole-study context: Malignant thyroid and benign thyroid patients provided blood and tumor or nodule tissue whose repertoires were compared. Study-wide results and limits: As reported, TCR beta diversity in blood and tumor was significantly higher in malignant thyroid tumors than in benign nodules.

Note on this clone: Its antigen is currently unknown.

Original data processing: The study built a papillary thyroid cancer distant-metastasis classifier from CDR3 differences across clinicopathological groups. MiXCR re-clonotyped the PCR reads for TCRdb. TCRdb, not the authors, supplied the V and J calls. The table includes about 8,400 clones, approximately 31% detected once. This CDR3 comprises 14 residues. Trimming took 2 bases from V and 2 from J; bases not matched to a gene: 6. Germline assignment: CDR1 DFQATT and CDR2 SNEGSKA (reference sequence). Patients underwent thyroid surgery, and none had received any treatment before it. The receptor comes from a female donor with papillary thyroid cancer or a benign thyroid nodule (not recorded which). Some clones in this sample may be carry-over from other donors' samples. Sequenced: tumor tissue. This chain joins TRBV20-1 and TRBJ2-7; 7 nucleotides match TRBD2. CDR3 protein: CSARSGGTTYEQYF. Written as DNA, the CDR3 is TGCAGTGCTAGATCGGGGGGTACGACCTACGAGCAGTACTTC.